The 32 T cell receptor beta chains given below trace back to one sample, sequenced in a study of blood T cell repertoires in COVID-19. Only in-frame clones appear in the TCRdb table, and some are missing; sequencing was by immunoSEQ multiplex PCR. The repertoire includes approximately 140,000 clones, around 82% of them detected once, and roughly 3.9% sits in the top ten. The material sequenced was PBMCs or T cells enriched from blood (not recorded which). These receptors were taken from a man in his forties or fifties in a cohort exposed to, infected with or recovered from COVID-19 (not recorded which).

The chain combines TRBV28 with TRBJ2-3; 13 nucleotides align to TRBD2. After removal of 3 bases from V and 2 bases from J, the junction contained 5 bases not matched to a gene. Looked up from germline, CDR1 is MDHEN and CDR2 is SYDVKM. CDR3 length: 17 residues. The CDR3 loop is CASSFSLAGGDTDTQYF. CDR3 DNA sequence: TGTGCCAGCAGTTTTTCACTAGCGGGAGGGGACACAGATACGCAGTATTTT.

The rearrangement links TRBV5-1 to TRBJ2-3; 8 bases fit TRBD1. CDR3 size: 16 residues. CDR1 and CDR2 (germline): SGHRS, YFSETQ. V shed 4 bases and J 5 bases; nucleotides not matched to a gene: 12. The CDR3 region is CASSPDPDRGGDTQYF. CDR3 nucleotide sequence: TGCGCCAGCAGCCCAGATCCCGACAGGGGTGGAGATACGCAGTATTTT. Drawing the rest from reference TRBV5-1 and TRBJ2-3, the complete variable domain is KAGVTQTPRYLIKTRGQQVTLSCSPISGHRSVSWYQQTPGQGLQFLFEYFSETQRNKGNFPGRFSGRQFSNSRSEMNVSTLELGDSALYLCASSPDPDRGGDTQYFGPGTRLTVL.

This rearrangement joins TRBV18 to TRBJ2-7; D gene uncertain. CDR1 is KGHSH, CDR2 LQKENI, per germline. The CDR3 sequence is 11 residues long. V was cut by 6 bases and J by 0 bases, with 3 bases left in between. Here the CDR3 DNA reads TGTGCCAGCTCTCTCTCCTACGAGCAGTACTTC. Amino acid sequence: CASSLSYEQYF.

The chain employs TRBV27 and TRBJ2-1; possible D gene TRBD2, 6 bases. Between the trimmed V and J ends, which lost 3 bases and 7 bases, there was a span of 16 bases. The CDR3 runs 15 residues. Per germline, CDR1 MNHEY and CDR2 SMNVEV (reference sequence). The CDR3 coding sequence is TGTGCCAGCAGTTTCTCGGCGGGGAAGGTAAATGAGCAGTTCTTC. Translating gives CASSFSAGKVNEQFF.

The gene calls are TRBV5-1 and TRBJ2-5; D is undetermined. The germline CDR1 and CDR2 sequences are SGHRS and YFSETQ. V was clipped by 0 bases and J by 0 bases, with 9 bases between them. This CDR3 is 15 amino acids long. The CDR3 protein is CASSLANGYQETQYF. Here the CDR3 DNA reads TGCGCCAGCAGCTTGGCCAACGGGTACCAAGAGACCCAGTACTTC.

The V call is TRBV5-1, the J call TRBJ1-2; 7 bases fit TRBD1. The V segment lost 3 bases and the J segment 5 bases; nucleotides outside the gene matches: 1. Germline CDR1 is SGHRS and CDR2 is YFSETQ. The CDR3 has 12 residues. The CDR3 loop is CASSSQGYGYTF. CDR3 sequence (DNA): TGCGCCAGCAGCTCACAGGGGTATGGCTACACCTTC.

J is TRBJ2-1 and V is TRBV5-4; 7 bases match TRBD2. V shed 4 bases, J shed 7 bases, and the junction held 14 bases outside the gene matches. This CDR3 contains 16 residues. The V gene's germline CDR1 is SGHNT and CDR2 YYREEE (reference sequence). The CDR3 DNA reads TGTGCCAGCAGCCCGACGGAGCGGGGCCCGGGGAATGAGCAGTTCTTC. Translated: CASSPTERGPGNEQFF. Full variable domain (outside the CDR3, taken from reference TRBV5-4 and TRBJ2-1): ETGVTQSPTHLIKTRGQQVTLRCSSQSGHNTVSWYQQALGQGPQFIFQYYREEENGRGNFPPRFSGLQFPNYSSELNVNALELDDSALYLCASSPTERGPGNEQFFGPGTRLTVL.

J is TRBJ1-1 and V is TRBV7-3; TRBD1 agrees at 7 bases. Germline-derived CDR1 and CDR2 are SGHTA and FQGTGA. The length of the CDR3 is 15 residues. V lost 5 bases to trimming and J lost 6 bases; unmatched junction nucleotides: 12. CDR3 loop: CASSPTGTAGSEAFF. The CDR3 bases are TGTGCCAGCAGCCCCACCGGGACAGCGGGCTCTGAAGCTTTCTTT.

The V gene is TRBV3-1 (or the pseudogene TRBV3-2), the J gene TRBJ1-1, with a tentative D call TRBD1 (5 bases). The CDR3 totals 11 residues. Germline V CDR1 and CDR2: LGHDT, YNNKEL (reference sequence). V lost 0 bases to trimming and J lost 11 bases, with 7 bases between them. This chain's CDR3 is CASSQEGRAFF. As DNA, the CDR3 is TGTGCCAGCAGCCAAGAGGGGCGGGCTTTCTTT.

The chain combines TRBV6-5 with TRBJ1-3, with a tentative D call TRBD1 (6 bases). The germline gives CDR1 MNHEY, CDR2 SVGAGI. This CDR3 region has 13 residues. Trimming removed 7 bases from V and 4 bases from J, with 11 bases in between. The CDR3 DNA follows: TGTGCCAGCAAGTGGGGGACAGGAAACACCATATATTTT. Residues: CASKWGTGNTIYF.

The chain recombines TRBV23-1 with TRBJ2-1; possibly TRBD1 for D (5 bases). Being an ORF, TRBV23-1 has a function that is uncertain. The CDR3 is made up of 15 amino acids. Trimming left V 10 bases short and J 1 base short, with 17 bases between. CDR3 DNA sequence: TGCGCCAATGCTCCTGGCAGGGCGTCCTACAATGAGCAGTTCTTC. Its translation: CANAPGRASYNEQFF.

This sequence joins TRBV5-3 and TRBJ1-6, with D possibly TRBD1 on 6 matching bases. TRBV5-3 is an open reading frame whose function is uncertain. Trimming left V 3 bases short and J 4 bases short, with 23 bases between. The CDR3 is made up of 19 amino acids. The CDR3 DNA sequence: TGTGCCAGAAGCTCCTTACAACAGGGAATCCTCCTGTATAATTCACCCCTCCACTTT. This translates into CARSSLQQGILLYNSPLHF.

The chain has TRBV30 and TRBJ1-2; D perhaps matches TRBD1 (6 bases). This CDR3 region has 12 residues. CDR1 and CDR2 from the germline V gene are GTSNPN and SVGIG (reference sequence). The V and J ends lost 2 bases and 4 bases respectively, with 8 bases between them. CDR3 residues: CAWSQGGYGYTF. The CDR3 DNA reads TGTGCCTGGAGTCAAGGGGGCTATGGCTACACCTTC.

This clone was counted only a few times. This chain links TRBV3-1 (or the pseudogene TRBV3-2) with TRBJ1-5, with D possibly being TRBD1 (5 bases). Looked up from germline, CDR1 is LGHDT and CDR2 is YNNKEL (reference sequence). This CDR3 contains 15 residues. V lost 4 bases to trimming and J lost 5 bases, with 15 bases between them. The CDR3 sequence is CASSPRGGCDQPQHF. CDR3 nucleotides: TGTGCCAGCAGCCCGCGGGGGGGTTGCGATCAGCCCCAGCATTTT.

The chain carries TRBV19 and TRBJ1-2; 7 nucleotides line up with TRBD1. Germline V gene lookup returns CDR1 LNHDA and CDR2 SQIVND (reference sequence). This CDR3 has 16 residues. V was clipped by 5 bases and J by 1 base; unmatched bases: 10. In DNA, the CDR3 is TGTGCCAGTAGTTCCAGACAGGGAGGTGGTAACTATGGCTACACCTTC. The encoded protein is CASSSRQGGGNYGYTF.

The V and J genes are TRBV4-1 and TRBJ2-1, with D maybe TRBD1 (5 bases). Germline loops: CDR1 MGHRA, CDR2 YSYEKL. Trimming took 0 bases from V and 6 from J, leaving 15 bases between them. The CDR3 runs 16 residues. CDR3 sequence reads: CASSQDFGQPGNEQFF. CDR3 coding DNA: TGCGCCAGCAGCCAAGATTTCGGACAACCAGGCAATGAGCAGTTCTTC.

The J gene is TRBJ2-5, the V gene TRBV6-5; 13 bases line up with TRBD2. The CDR3 spans 15 residues. J gave up 3 bases and V 6 bases, and 4 bases lay outside the gene matches. Germline-derived CDR1 and CDR2 are MNHEY and SVGAGI. As DNA, the CDR3 is TGTGCCAGCAGGGCGGGACTAGCGGGGAAAGAGACCCAGTACTTC. This codes for CASRAGLAGKETQYF.

The chain recombines TRBV14 with TRBJ2-1; D is undetermined. The germline V and J ends were trimmed by 4 bases and 6 bases, with 10 bases remaining between them. The CDR3 has 13 amino acids. Per germline, CDR1 SGHDN and CDR2 FVKESK. CDR3 DNA: TGTGCCAGCAGCCTTATAAACACCAATGAGCAGTTCTTC. Translating it yields CASSLINTNEQFF.

This CDR3 is CASSVTSGSNEQFF. The CDR3 DNA reads TGCGCCAGCAGCGTTACTAGCGGGAGTAATGAGCAGTTCTTC. The V and J genes are TRBV5-1 and TRBJ2-1; TRBD2 agrees at 11 bases. Looked up from germline, CDR1 is SGHRS and CDR2 is YFSETQ. The CDR3 sequence is 14 residues long. Trimming at V came to 4 bases and at J to 7 bases, leaving 4 bases not matched to a gene.

The chain links TRBV18 to TRBJ1-1, with no clear D. V was pared by 8 bases and J by 2 bases, with 9 bases between. CDR1 KGHSH and CDR2 LQKENI come from the germline V gene. The CDR3 loop spans 12 amino acids. Here the CDR3 reads CASLGRNTEAFF. CDR3 nucleotides: TGTGCCAGCCTAGGCAGAAACACTGAAGCTTTCTTT.

The DNA for the CDR3 is TGTGCCAGTAATCCAGCGGGATACAATGAGCAGTTCTTC. It is translated as CASNPAGYNEQFF. The J gene is TRBJ2-1, the V gene TRBV19; 7 bases are shared with TRBD2. This CDR3 is 13 amino acids long. CDR1 is LNHDA, CDR2 SQIVND, per germline (reference sequence). The ends lost 7 bases at V and 4 bases at J; junction bases unmatched: 4.

The chain joins TRBV28 to TRBJ1-2; 8 nucleotides align to TRBD1. V shed 5 bases, J shed 1 base, and the junction held 6 bases outside the gene matches. CDR3 length: 15 residues. CDR1 and CDR2 (germline): MDHEN, SYDVKM. For the CDR3, the DNA is TGTGCCAGCAGTCCGGGACAGGCGATTAACTATGGCTACACCTTC. This codes for CASSPGQAINYGYTF.

V gene TRBV7-6 combines with J gene TRBJ2-1; possibly TRBD1 for D (6 bases). V was trimmed by 1 base and J by 1 base, leaving 8 bases between them. The CDR3 has 15 residues. CDR1 is SGHVS, CDR2 FNYEAQ, per germline. The CDR3: CASSLERGSYNEQFF. CDR3 nucleotide sequence: TGTGCCAGCAGCTTAGAAAGGGGGTCCTACAATGAGCAGTTCTTC.

The chain uses TRBV9 and TRBJ1-4; the D is unclear. Germline CDR1 is SGDLS and CDR2 is YYNGEE. The V end was cut by 0 bases, the J end by 7 bases, with 13 bases between. This CDR3 spans 15 amino acids. The CDR3: CASSVAVTPSEKLFF. CDR3 coding DNA: TGTGCCAGCAGCGTAGCCGTGACACCCTCTGAAAAACTGTTTTTT.

The chain has TRBV6-5 and TRBJ2-1; TRBD2 is a possible D gene (5 bases). CDR3 length equals 11 residues. V was shortened by 2 bases and J by 9 bases, with 5 bases between the two germline ends. Germline CDR1 and CDR2: MNHEY and SVGAGI. In nucleotides, the CDR3 is TGTGCCAGCAGTTACGGAGGTGAGCAGTTCTTC. It codes for CASSYGGEQFF.

This chain links TRBV4-2 with TRBJ2-2; 8 bases are shared with TRBD2. The CDR3 length is 17 residues. Germline V gene lookup returns CDR1 LGHNA and CDR2 YNFKEQ. V lost 1 base and J lost 3; bases outside the gene matches: 7. The CDR3 loop is CASSQAPREVHTGELFF. CDR3 DNA sequence: TGTGCCAGCAGCCAAGCGCCGCGGGAGGTACACACCGGGGAGCTGTTTTTT.

This sequence joins TRBV28 and TRBJ2-5; D gene uncertain. From germline, CDR1 is MDHEN and CDR2 SYDVKM. V lost 6 bases to trimming and J lost 2 bases, with 4 bases between them. The CDR3 spans 11 residues. In nucleotides, the CDR3 is TGTGCCAGCAGCCTGCAAGAGACCCAGTACTTC. Translated, it gives CASSLQETQYF.

The J gene is TRBJ2-2, the V gene TRBV4-1; 7 nucleotides agree with TRBD2. The junction had 7 bases not matched to a gene; V was cut back by 3 bases and J by 6 bases. This CDR3 is 15 amino acids long. CDR1 and CDR2 from the germline V gene are MGHRA and YSYEKL. The CDR3 protein is CASSHPREGAGELFF. As DNA, the CDR3 is TGCGCCAGCAGCCATCCTAGGGAGGGTGCCGGGGAGCTGTTTTTT.

CDR3 amino acids: CASSPSAGGNQPQHF. The CDR3 DNA reads as TGTGCCAGCAGCCCCTCTGCGGGGGGGAATCAGCCCCAGCATTTT. The gene calls are TRBV3-1 (or the pseudogene TRBV3-2) and TRBJ1-5; weak D call: TRBD1 (5 bases). This CDR3 spans 15 amino acids. The germline CDR1 and CDR2 sequences are LGHDT and YNNKEL (reference sequence). The ends were cut back, 4 bases at V and 4 bases at J, with 14 bases in the middle.

The chain uses TRBV19 and TRBJ2-5; TRBD2 matches at 9 bases. Trimming cost V 5 bases and J 4 bases; bases outside gene matches: 5. Germline V lookup: CDR1 LNHDA, CDR2 SQIVND (reference sequence). The CDR3 contains 14 residues. The CDR3 sequence is CASSPIAGVETQYF. The CDR3 DNA is TGTGCCAGTAGTCCGATAGCGGGGGTAGAGACCCAGTACTTC.

Note on this clone: Different DNA sequences within this sample yield the same CDR3. This chain uses TRBV27 with TRBJ2-1; maybe TRBD2 (5 bases). The CDR3 covers 12 residues. CDR1 is MNHEY, CDR2 SMNVEV, per germline (reference sequence). The V end lost 8 bases, the J end lost 5 bases, and 10 bases lay between the germline ends. CDR3 region: CASLTGNNEQFF. CDR3 in DNA: TGTGCCAGCCTCACCGGGAACAATGAGCAGTTCTTC.

The chain recombines TRBV6-2 or TRBV6-3 with TRBJ1-2; D is undetermined. CDR1 and CDR2 (germline): MNHEY, SVGEGT. V was cut by 3 bases and J by 4 bases, with 3 bases left in between. The CDR3 loop spans 11 amino acids. CDR3 protein: CASSYSYGYTF. The CDR3 DNA follows: TGTGCCAGCAGTTATAGCTATGGCTACACCTTC.